This T cell receptor beta chain was recovered during a study of technical replicates of blood from several donors. Using immunoSEQ multiplex PCR, the repertoire was profiled, and TCRdb retains in-frame clones only, with some absent. The sample has about 71,000 clones; approximately 97% are singletons. Looked up from germline, CDR1 is SGHDN and CDR2 is FVKESK. Trimming removed 0 bases at V and 0 bases at J, with 6 bases between. This CDR3 spans 16 amino acids. The TCR originated in a human donor in good health. The rearrangement uses TRBV14 and TRBJ2-6; D uncertain. Sequencing used T cells isolated from PBMCs. The CDR3 region has the DNA TGTGCCAGCAGCCAAGAGGTTAGCTCTGGGGCCAACGTCCTGACTTTC. Its protein is CASSQEVSSGANVLTF.